These 25 T cell receptor beta chains originate from one sample sequenced in a study of T cells in Graves' hyperthyroidism and ophthalmopathy. Amplified TCR beta CDR3 regions derived from RNA transcripts. HTBI primers drove first-round RT-PCR of the TCR CDR3. Using its own MiXCR run on the multiplex PCR reads, TCRdb lists one record per CDR3 protein. The table includes over 550,000 distinct CDR3 sequences, over 15% detected once. Sequenced: blood. The receptors were gathered from a woman in her late teens or twenties with Graves' hyperthyroidism.

This clonotype occurred many times. V usage is TRBV20-1 and J usage is TRBJ1-1; 9 bases map to TRBD1. Looked up from germline, CDR1 is DFQATT and CDR2 is SNEGSKA (reference sequence). V shed 8 bases and J 4 bases; nucleotides not matched to a gene: 11. The CDR3 has 14 amino acids. This chain's CDR3 is CSSRTGEVGTEAFF. In DNA form, the CDR3 reads TGCAGTTCTCGGACAGGGGAGGTTGGCACTGAAGCTTTCTTT.

The chain has TRBV20-1 and TRBJ2-5, with 10 nucleotides matching TRBD1. The germline V gene has CDR1 DFQATT and CDR2 SNEGSKA (reference sequence). J lost 5 bases, V lost 6 bases, and 9 bases had no gene match. The CDR3 extends over 14 amino acids. CDR3 residues: CSATTGGLEETQYF. As DNA, the CDR3 is TGCAGTGCCACGACAGGGGGCTTGGAGGAGACCCAGTACTTC.

The gene calls are TRBV29-1 and TRBJ2-3, with TRBD2 as a possible D gene (6 bases). There are 14 residues in the CDR3. Germline V gene sequence: CDR1 SQVTM, CDR2 ANQGSEA. V lost 6 bases, J lost 2 bases, and 15 bases lay in between. The CDR3: CSVGGDSLTDTQYF. CDR3 nucleotides: TGCAGCGTGGGGGGAGACTCCCTCACAGATACGCAGTATTTT.

The table lists this clonotype with many counts. This rearrangement joins TRBV19 to TRBJ1-1; D is perhaps TRBD1 (5 bases). Trimming shortened V by 6 bases and J by 7 bases, and 24 bases separated the two germline ends. The CDR3 spans 16 residues. Germline-derived CDR1 and CDR2 are LNHDA and SQIVND (reference sequence). The CDR3 DNA reads TGTGCCAGTAGACTCGAACTCGAGGGACTTAGGAGTGAAGCTTTCTTT. Translation gives CASRLELEGLRSEAFF.

This clonotype was recorded at least ten times. The V and J genes are TRBV28 and TRBJ2-7; the D is unclear. The CDR3 is 11 residues long. Trimming removed 5 bases from V and 2 bases from J, with 4 bases in between. CDR1 is MDHEN and CDR2 is SYDVKM in the germline V gene. CDR3 nucleotide sequence: TGTGCCAGCAGTACGCCCTACGAGCAGTACTTC. Residues: CASSTPYEQYF.

This clonotype was counted many times. The rearrangement links TRBV5-1 to TRBJ1-4, with a weak D call TRBD1 (5 bases). Germline-derived CDR1 and CDR2 are SGHRS and YFSETQ. The CDR3 covers 15 residues. Deletions cut 4 bases from V and 0 bases from J, with 10 bases between. For the CDR3, the DNA is TGCGCCAGCAGCGCCGGGACGGCAACTAATGAAAAACTGTTTTTT. Translation: CASSAGTATNEKLFF. Combining the CDR3 with reference TRBV5-1 and TRBJ1-4 gives the whole variable domain KAGVTQTPRYLIKTRGQQVTLSCSPISGHRSVSWYQQTPGQGLQFLFEYFSETQRNKGNFPGRFSGRQFSNSRSEMNVSTLELGDSALYLCASSAGTATNEKLFFGSGTQLSVL.

This clonotype was picked up many times. The V call is TRBV7-8, the J call TRBJ2-7, with no clear D. The germline gives CDR1 SGHVS, CDR2 FQNEAQ. This CDR3 is built from 14 residues. The germline V and J ends were trimmed by 1 base and 3 bases, with 10 bases remaining between them. DNA of the CDR3: TGTGCCAGCAGCTTAGATCGTGGGGACTACGAGCAGTACTTC. Its protein is CASSLDRGDYEQYF.

Only a few counts were recorded for this clonotype. The chain carries TRBV29-1 and TRBJ1-2, with 8 bases fitting TRBD1. The CDR3 extends over 13 amino acids. With V trimmed by 6 bases and J by 5 bases, 8 bases remained unmatched. Per germline, CDR1 SQVTM and CDR2 ANQGSEA. In nucleotides, the CDR3 is TGCAGCGTCGAGGGGGGACAGGCATATGGCTACACCTTC. Amino acid sequence: CSVEGGQAYGYTF.

The table lists this clonotype with many counts. V and J are TRBV6-1 and TRBJ1-6, with 10 bases that match TRBD1. CDR3 length equals 14 residues. Germline CDR1 reads MNHNS; CDR2 reads SASEGT. Trimming cost V 2 bases and J 9 bases; bases outside gene matches: 1. The CDR3 loop is CASSERTGGSPLHF. DNA of the CDR3: TGTGCCAGCAGTGAAAGGACAGGGGGTTCACCCCTCCACTTT.

This clonotype was picked up many times. The rearrangement links TRBV3-1 to TRBJ2-5, with TRBD2 identical over 7 bases. The V gene end was trimmed by 2 bases and the J gene end by 5 bases; junction bases not matched to a gene: 11. Germline values: CDR1 LGHDT, CDR2 YNNKEL (reference sequence). This CDR3 contains 16 residues. In DNA, the CDR3 is TGTGCCAGCAGCCAAAGTCCGCGCGGGAGCAGGGAGACCCAGTACTTC. Translated: CASSQSPRGSRETQYF.

This clonotype was seen repeatedly, ten times or more. The chain uses TRBV20-1 and TRBJ2-7; perhaps TRBD2 as D (6 bases). This CDR3 region has 17 residues. V dropped 0 bases and J dropped 4 bases, with 22 bases sitting between them. From germline, CDR1 is DFQATT and CDR2 SNEGSKA (reference sequence). CDR3 amino acids: CSARDYAQDSRGYEQYF. DNA of the CDR3: TGCAGTGCTAGAGATTATGCCCAGGACTCCCGGGGGTACGAGCAGTACTTC.

The chain recombines TRBV29-1 with TRBJ2-6; D might be TRBD1 (5 bases). Trimming left V 2 bases short and J 1 base short, with 21 bases between. The CDR3 consists of 19 residues. From germline, CDR1 is SQVTM and CDR2 ANQGSEA. The CDR3 loop is CSVEWALGPGRSGANVLTF. The CDR3 coding sequence is TGCAGCGTTGAATGGGCGCTGGGGCCAGGGCGGTCTGGGGCCAACGTCCTGACTTTC. Full variable domain (rest looked up from reference TRBV29-1 and TRBJ2-6): SAVISQKPSRDICQRGTSLTIQCQVDSQVTMMFWYRQQPGQSLTLIATANQGSEATYESGFVIDKFPISRPNLTFSTLTVSNMSPEDSSIYLCSVEWALGPGRSGANVLTFGAGSRLTVL.

This clonotype was counted at least ten times. The rearrangement uses TRBV6-1 and TRBJ2-3; 12 bases map to TRBD2. Unmatched junction bases numbered 8, after V lost 4 bases and J lost 6 bases. The CDR3 length is 16 residues. Per the germline V gene, CDR1 is MNHNS and CDR2 is SASEGT. CDR3 sequence (DNA): TGTGCCAGCAGTGTTGCTAGCGGGGGGGCGTATGATACGCAGTATTTT. Translation gives CASSVASGGAYDTQYF.

This clonotype was counted a few times. The chain recombines TRBV12-3 or TRBV12-4 with TRBJ1-1; D gene unclear. Trimming left V 4 bases short and J 6 bases short, with 12 bases between. This CDR3 region has 13 residues. The CDR3 region is CASSSGLGSEAFF. The CDR3 nucleotides read TGTGCCAGCAGTTCCGGCCTGGGGTCTGAAGCTTTCTTT.

The J gene is TRBJ2-7, the V gene TRBV4-2; the match to TRBD2 covers 12 bases. The germline V gene encodes CDR1 LGHNA and CDR2 YNFKEQ. This CDR3 has 16 amino acids. Trimming at V came to 0 bases and at J to 3 bases, leaving 3 bases not matched to a gene. As DNA, the CDR3 is TGTGCCAGCAGCCAAGAGACTAGCGGGAGCGTCTACGAGCAGTACTTC. This gives the protein CASSQETSGSVYEQYF.

The J gene is TRBJ2-7, the V gene TRBV7-9; D might be TRBD2 (6 bases). Germline CDR1 SEHNR, CDR2 FQNEAQ (reference sequence). The CDR3 runs to 15 residues. V was trimmed by 5 bases and J by 4 bases, leaving 18 bases between them. CDR3 DNA: TGTGCCAGCAGCATTTGGGGACTGGGAGATTACGAGCAGTACTTC. It codes for CASSIWGLGDYEQYF. Using reference TRBV7-9 and TRBJ2-7 for the parts outside the CDR3, the full variable domain is DTGVSQNPRHKITKRGQNVTFRCDPISEHNRLYWYRQTLGQGPEFLTYFQNEAQLEKSRLLSDRFSAERPKGSFSTLEIQRTEQGDSAMYLCASSIWGLGDYEQYFGPGTRLTVT.

This clonotype has at least ten counts. This sequence joins TRBV30 and TRBJ2-7; D unclear. The V gene lost 4 bases and the J gene lost 6 bases, with 10 bases spanning the gap. This CDR3 contains 11 residues. The V gene's germline CDR1 is GTSNPN and CDR2 SVGIG (reference sequence). The CDR3 spells CAWTRPGEQYF. CDR3 coding DNA: TGTGCCTGGACCCGTCCTGGCGAGCAGTACTTC.

This clonotype was detected ten times or more. The V call is TRBV6-1, the J call TRBJ2-3, with 13 nucleotides matching TRBD2. This CDR3 comprises 17 residues. The trim removed 6 bases at V and 5 bases at J, leaving 11 bases unmatched. Germline values: CDR1 MNHNS, CDR2 SASEGT. The chain's CDR3 is CASRDRLAGGRGDTQYF. CDR3 coding DNA: TGTGCCAGCAGGGACAGACTAGCGGGAGGTAGAGGAGATACGCAGTATTTT.

The chain has TRBV25-1 and TRBJ2-2, with TRBD2 as a possible D gene (5 bases). The CDR3 loop spans 15 amino acids. Between the trimmed V and J ends, which lost 1 base and 1 base, there was a span of 7 bases. Germline CDR1 is MGHDK and CDR2 is SYGVNS. Here the CDR3 DNA reads TGTGCCAGCAGTGAATTCGAGGGGAACACCGGGGAGCTGTTTTTT. Amino acid sequence: CASSEFEGNTGELFF.

The gene calls are TRBV6-2 or TRBV6-3 and TRBJ1-1; possible D gene TRBD1, 6 bases. Trimming left V 4 bases short and J 14 bases short, with 14 bases between. CDR1 is MNHEY and CDR2 is SVGEGT in the germline V gene. This CDR3 has 11 residues. DNA of the CDR3: TGTGCCAGCAGTTCTCAGGGGCGTTTCTTCTTT. Translating it yields CASSSQGRFFF.

This clonotype was detected ten times or more. The V gene is TRBV12-3 or TRBV12-4, the J gene TRBJ2-3; D not resolved. CDR3 length: 12 amino acids. Trimming shortened V by 8 bases and J by 0 bases, and 6 bases separated the two germline ends. CDR3 in DNA: TGTGCCAGCCACTCTAGCACAGATACGCAGTATTTT. It translates to CASHSSTDTQYF.

This chain links TRBV25-1 with TRBJ1-1, with TRBD1 identical over 7 bases. Looked up from germline, CDR1 is MGHDK and CDR2 is SYGVNS. The ends lost 3 bases at V and 4 bases at J; junction bases unmatched: 8. The CDR3 is 15 amino acids. CDR3 sequence reads: CASSDPDRVGTEAFF. The CDR3 DNA follows: TGTGCCAGCAGTGATCCCGACAGGGTGGGCACTGAAGCTTTCTTT. The whole variable domain, remainder taken from reference TRBV25-1 and TRBJ1-1, is EADIYQTPRYLVIGTGKKITLECSQTMGHDKMYWYQQDPGMELHLIHYSYGVNSTEKGDLSSESTVSRIRTEHFPLTLESARPSHTSQYLCASSDPDRVGTEAFFGQGTRLTVV.

This clonotype came up many times. This rearrangement joins TRBV28 to TRBJ2-7; TRBD1 aligns across 7 bases. Trimming took 4 bases from V and 1 from J; bases not matched to a gene: 4. Germline V gene sequence: CDR1 MDHEN, CDR2 SYDVKM. The CDR3 sequence is 14 residues long. The CDR3 DNA reads TGTGCCAGCAGTTCACCGGGACAGTCCTACGAGCAGTACTTC. Its translation: CASSSPGQSYEQYF.

This chain connects TRBV29-1 to TRBJ1-4; 11 bases map to TRBD1. V shed 1 base and J 6 bases; nucleotides not matched to a gene: 1. The V gene's germline CDR1 is SQVTM and CDR2 ANQGSEA. The CDR3 is made up of 14 amino acids. DNA of the CDR3: TGCAGCGTTGAAGTGGGACAGGGGGATGAAAAACTGTTTTTT. It is translated as CSVEVGQGDEKLFF.

The chain is built from TRBV2 and TRBJ2-7, with D hard to call. Trimming took 5 bases from V and 1 from J, leaving 9 bases between them. The CDR3 has 13 residues. Germline V gives CDR1 SNHLY, CDR2 FYNNEI. As DNA, the CDR3 is TGTGCCAGCAGTCACGTTTCGTCCTACGAGCAGTACTTC. Its translation is CASSHVSSYEQYF.